This T cell receptor (beta chain) was found in a study of blood T cell repertoires in COVID-19. The overall study: Researchers got acute and convalescent COVID-19 samples from the United States, Italy and Spain. In each case, the material was cDNA or gDNA derived from T cells, B-cell-depleted T cells, or PBMCs.

In the authors' methods: By means of reference gene primer amplification, nucleated cell counts were estimated. Profiled with immunoSEQ multiplex PCR; TCRdb holds only in-frame clones, not every one. V and J calls and clone size are copied from that table; D and trimming were computed from the DNA. Of hundreds of thousands of clones in the sample, nearly 90% are singletons; the top ten hold over 3.5%. Germline V gene sequence: CDR1 SQVTM, CDR2 ANQGSEA. The CDR3 is 17 amino acids. V was clipped by 1 base and J by 4 bases, with 22 bases between them. The receptor was derived from a woman younger than 30 with acute COVID-19. The J gene is TRBJ1-1, the V gene TRBV29-1; TRBD1 might be the D (5 bases). Source material: PBMCs or T cells enriched from blood (not recorded which). The CDR3 reads CSVEGPGGVLRATEAFF. CDR3 nucleotides: TGCAGCGTTGAAGGACCGGGGGGGGTTCTACGTGCCACTGAAGCTTTCTTT.